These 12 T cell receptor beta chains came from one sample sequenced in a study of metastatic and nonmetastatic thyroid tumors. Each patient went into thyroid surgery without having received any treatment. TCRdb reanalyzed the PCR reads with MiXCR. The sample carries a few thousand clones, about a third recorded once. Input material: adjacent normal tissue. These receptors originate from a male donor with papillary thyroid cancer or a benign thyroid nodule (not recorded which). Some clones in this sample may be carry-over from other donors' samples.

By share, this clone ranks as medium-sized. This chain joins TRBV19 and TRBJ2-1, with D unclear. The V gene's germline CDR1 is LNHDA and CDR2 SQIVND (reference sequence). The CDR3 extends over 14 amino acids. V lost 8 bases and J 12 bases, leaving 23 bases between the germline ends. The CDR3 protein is CASLGNELYRGQFF. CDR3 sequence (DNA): TGTGCCAGTTTGGGGAACGAGCTCTACCGTGGGCAGTTCTTC.

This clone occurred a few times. The CDR3 region is CASSSWAGPTEAFF. The CDR3 DNA reads TGTGCCAGCAGTTCCTGGGCCGGGCCCACTGAAGCTTTCTTT. This rearrangement joins TRBV6-2 or TRBV6-3 to TRBJ1-1; D is undetermined. Germline V gene data show CDR1 as MNHEY and CDR2 as SVGEGT. The CDR3 contains 14 residues. V was cut by 4 bases and J by 4 bases, with 13 bases left in between.

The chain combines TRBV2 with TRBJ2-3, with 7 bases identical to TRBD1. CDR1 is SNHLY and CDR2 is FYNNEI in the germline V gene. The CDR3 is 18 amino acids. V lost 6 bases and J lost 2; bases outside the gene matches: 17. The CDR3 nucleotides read TGTGCCAGCAGCTCATCTAGAGGGACAGAGCCTATCACAGATACGCAGTATTTT. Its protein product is CASSSSRGTEPITDTQYF. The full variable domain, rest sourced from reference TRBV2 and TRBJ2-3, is EPEVTQTPSHQVTQMGQEVILRCVPISNHLYFYWYRQILGQKVEFLVSFYNNEISEKSEIFDDQFSVERPDGSNFTLKIRSTKLEDSAMYFCASSSSRGTEPITDTQYFGPGTRLTVL.

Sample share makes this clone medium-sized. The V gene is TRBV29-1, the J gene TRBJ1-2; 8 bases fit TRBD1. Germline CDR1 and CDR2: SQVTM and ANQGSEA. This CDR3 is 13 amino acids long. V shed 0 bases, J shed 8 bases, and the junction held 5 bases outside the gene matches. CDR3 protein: CSVEEQGGRGYTF. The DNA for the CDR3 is TGCAGCGTTGAAGAACAGGGGGGCAGAGGCTACACCTTC.

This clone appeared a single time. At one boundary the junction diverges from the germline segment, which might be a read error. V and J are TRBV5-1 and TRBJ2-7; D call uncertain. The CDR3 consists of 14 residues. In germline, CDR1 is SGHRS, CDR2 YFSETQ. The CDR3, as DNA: TGCGCCAGCACGCGTTGGAGTGGGTCGGGCGAGCACTACTTC. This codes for CASTRWSGSGEHYF.

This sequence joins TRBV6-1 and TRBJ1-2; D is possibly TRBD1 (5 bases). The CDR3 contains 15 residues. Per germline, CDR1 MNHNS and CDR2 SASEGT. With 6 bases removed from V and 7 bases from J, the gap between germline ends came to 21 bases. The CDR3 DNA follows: TGTGCCAGCAGGTTCGGGGACGGAAGTTCCGGTGGCTACACCTTC. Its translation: CASRFGDGSSGGYTF.

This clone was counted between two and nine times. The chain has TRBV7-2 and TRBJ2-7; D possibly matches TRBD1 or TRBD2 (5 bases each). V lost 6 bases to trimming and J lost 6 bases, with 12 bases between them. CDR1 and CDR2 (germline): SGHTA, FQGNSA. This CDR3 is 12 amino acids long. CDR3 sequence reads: CASSYPGAEQYF. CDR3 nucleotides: TGTGCCAGCAGTTATCCCGGGGCCGAGCAGTACTTC.

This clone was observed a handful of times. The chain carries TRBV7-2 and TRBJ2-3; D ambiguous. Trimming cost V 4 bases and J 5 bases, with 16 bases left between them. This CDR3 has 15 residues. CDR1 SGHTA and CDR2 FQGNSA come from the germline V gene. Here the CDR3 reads CASSYRGAYRDTQYF. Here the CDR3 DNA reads TGTGCCAGCAGCTATCGCGGCGCCTACCGAGATACGCAGTATTTT.

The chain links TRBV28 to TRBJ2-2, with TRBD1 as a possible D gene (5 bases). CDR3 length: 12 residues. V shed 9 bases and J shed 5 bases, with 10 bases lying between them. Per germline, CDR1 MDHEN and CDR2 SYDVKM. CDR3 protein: CASSRVTGELFF. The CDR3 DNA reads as TGTGCCAGTTCCAGGGTTACCGGGGAGCTGTTTTTT.

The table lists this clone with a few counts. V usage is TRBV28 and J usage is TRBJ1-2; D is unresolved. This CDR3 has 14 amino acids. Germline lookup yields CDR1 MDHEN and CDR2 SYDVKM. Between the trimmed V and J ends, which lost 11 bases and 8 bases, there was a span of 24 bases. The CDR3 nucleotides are TGTGCCTCCCTTGTACTCCCGGGTGGCAGGGGCTACACCTTC. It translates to CASLVLPGGRGYTF.

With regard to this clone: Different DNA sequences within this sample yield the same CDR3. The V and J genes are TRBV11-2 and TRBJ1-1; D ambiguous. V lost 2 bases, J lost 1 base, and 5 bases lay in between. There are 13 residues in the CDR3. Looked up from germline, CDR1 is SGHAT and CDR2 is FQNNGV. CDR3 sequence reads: CASSLWGNTEAFF. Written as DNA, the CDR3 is TGTGCCAGCAGCTTATGGGGGAACACTGAAGCTTTCTTT.

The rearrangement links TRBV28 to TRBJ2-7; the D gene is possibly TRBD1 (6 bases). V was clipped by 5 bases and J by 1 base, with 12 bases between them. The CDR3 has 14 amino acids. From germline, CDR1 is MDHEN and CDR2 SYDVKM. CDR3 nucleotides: TGTGCCAGCAGTCCCAGGGGTAGATCCTACGAGCAGTACTTC. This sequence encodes CASSPRGRSYEQYF.